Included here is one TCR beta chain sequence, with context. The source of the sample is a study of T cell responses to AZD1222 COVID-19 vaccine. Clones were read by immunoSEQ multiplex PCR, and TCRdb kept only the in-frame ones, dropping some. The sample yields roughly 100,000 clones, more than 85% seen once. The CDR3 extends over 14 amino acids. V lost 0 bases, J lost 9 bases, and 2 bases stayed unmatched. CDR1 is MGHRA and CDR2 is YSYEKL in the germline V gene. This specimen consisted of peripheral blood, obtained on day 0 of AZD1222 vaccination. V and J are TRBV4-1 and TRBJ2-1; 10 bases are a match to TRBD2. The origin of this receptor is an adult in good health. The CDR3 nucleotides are TGCGCCAGCAGCCAAGATGGGACTAGCGTTGAGCAGTTCTTC. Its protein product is CASSQDGTSVEQFF.